Listed below are T cell receptor beta chains from one sample, sequenced in a study of cytomegalovirus exposure and HLA in healthy donors. Clones were read by immunoSEQ multiplex PCR, and TCRdb kept only the in-frame ones, dropping some. The repertoire includes 110,000 or so clones, about 85% of them detected once, and roughly 3% sits in the top ten. The sequenced material came from PBMCs. The receptor source for this set is a woman under 30 in good health and CMV-seronegative. CDR3s include the opening cysteine and the closing phenylalanine or tryptophan. A D gene is named only where the DNA matches it firmly. Rows give clone size only sometimes, using once, few, many, or a class for an expanded clone.

v_call,d_call,j_call,clone_size,cdr3_length,cdr3_nt,cdr3_aa
TRBV7-9,.,TRBJ1-1,.,13,TGTGCCAGCAGCTCCCGGTTGAACACTGAAGCTTTCTTT,CASSSRLNTEAFF
TRBV5-1,.,TRBJ1-5,.,16,TGCGCCAGCAGCTTGGCCCCAGGGGACCTGGGTCAGCCCCAGCATTTT,CASSLAPGDLGQPQHF
TRBV7-8,.,TRBJ1-2,.,14,TGTGCCAGCAGTCAGAATGTTTTCAGCTATGGCTACACCTTC,CASSQNVFSYGYTF
TRBV7-3,.,TRBJ2-3,.,14,TGTGCCAGCAGCTTAACCGGGATCCCCGATACGCAGTATTTT,CASSLTGIPDTQYF
TRBV18,.,TRBJ2-1,.,15,TGTGCCAGCTCACCACCATCCCTAGCAACCAATGAGCAGTTCTTC,CASSPPSLATNEQFF
TRBV7-3,TRBD2,TRBJ2-5,.,16,TGTGCCAGCAGCCCTAAGGTAGCGGGGAATCAAGAGACCCAGTACTTC,CASSPKVAGNQETQYF
TRBV5-4,TRBD2,TRBJ2-7,.,16,TGTGCCAGCAGCTTGGTTGTCAGCGGGGGGGTAAAAGAGCAGTACTTC,CASSLVVSGGVKEQYF
TRBV11-2,TRBD1,TRBJ1-3,.,16,TGTGCCAGCAGCTCACGACAGGGGACCTCTGGAAACACCATATATTTT,CASSSRQGTSGNTIYF
TRBV2,.,TRBJ1-2,.,13,TGTGCCAGCAGTGGGGAGTCAGAAGGTGGCTACACCTTC,CASSGESEGGYTF
TRBV18,TRBD1,TRBJ1-2,.,16,TGTGCCAGCTCGTCCGGGACAGGCTCAATTAACTATGGCTACACCTTC,CASSSGTGSINYGYTF
TRBV9,.,TRBJ1-1,once,14,TGTGCCAGCGCCTCGCATGTGCGGAACACTGAAGCTTTCTTT,CASASHVRNTEAFF
TRBV2,TRBD2,TRBJ2-7,.,19,TGTGCCAGCAGTGGCAGGACTAGCGGGGGGCCATTGGATCCCTACGAGCAGTACTTC,CASSGRTSGGPLDPYEQYF
TRBV29-1,.,TRBJ2-7,.,12,TGCAGCGTTGTTCAGGGTGGCTACGAGCAGTACTTC,CSVVQGGYEQYF
TRBV28,.,TRBJ1-4,.,14,TGTGCCAGCAGTTACCTACGGGGGAATGAAAAACTGTTTTTT,CASSYLRGNEKLFF
TRBV28,TRBD1,TRBJ2-5,.,15,TGTGCCAGCAGTTCGGGACAGACCCTCCAAGAGACCCAGTACTTC,CASSSGQTLQETQYF
TRBV6-5,.,TRBJ2-7,.,13,TGTGCCAGCAGTTACCGGCAGGGCTACGAGCAGTACTTC,CASSYRQGYEQYF
TRBV10-3,TRBD1,TRBJ1-5,few,12,TGTGCCATCAAGACAGGGAATCAGCCCCAGCATTTT,CAIKTGNQPQHF
TRBV28,TRBD1,TRBJ1-4,.,15,TGTGCCAGCAGTTTTGGGCGGGACAGAAATGAAAAACTGTTTTTT,CASSFGRDRNEKLFF
TRBV2,TRBD2,TRBJ2-7,.,14,TGTGCCAGCAGTCCCACGGGGGGGCCGAACGAGCAGTACTTC,CASSPTGGPNEQYF
TRBV5-1,.,TRBJ1-1,.,14,TGCGCCAGCAGCTTGAGTCCGGGGTACACTGAAGCTTTCTTT,CASSLSPGYTEAFF
TRBV6-6,TRBD1,TRBJ1-2,.,15,TGTGCCAGCAGTTCTGGACAGGGGGCTACCTATGGCTACACCTTC,CASSSGQGATYGYTF
TRBV15,.,TRBJ1-2,.,14,TGTGCCACCAGCAGACATGACAGTCTCTATGGCTACACCTTC,CATSRHDSLYGYTF
TRBV30,.,TRBJ2-2,.,13,TGTGCCTGGAGCCCCTCGAACACCGGGGAGCTGTTTTTT,CAWSPSNTGELFF
TRBV7-9,.,TRBJ2-5,once,13,TGTGCCAGCAGCCTTGGTACTCAAGAGACCCAGTACTTC,CASSLGTQETQYF
TRBV6-1,.,TRBJ2-3,once,14,TGTGCCAGCAGGGGCCCGTACGGAACAGATACGCAGTATTTT,CASRGPYGTDTQYF
TRBV27,.,TRBJ2-3,.,15,TGTGCCAGCAGGGCTGGACACTACGGCACAGATACGCAGTATTTT,CASRAGHYGTDTQYF
TRBV6-5,.,TRBJ1-1,few,16,TGTGCCAGCAGTTATCGGGAGGGGAATGTACACACTGAAGCTTTCTTT,CASSYREGNVHTEAFF
TRBV6-4,.,TRBJ1-1,.,13,TGTGCCAGCAGTGCGACAGGTTCCACTGAAGCTTTCTTT,CASSATGSTEAFF
TRBV5-6,TRBD1,TRBJ1-1,once,16,TGTGCCAGCAGCCGCGGGACAGGGCCCCTGAACACTGAAGCTTTCTTT,CASSRGTGPLNTEAFF